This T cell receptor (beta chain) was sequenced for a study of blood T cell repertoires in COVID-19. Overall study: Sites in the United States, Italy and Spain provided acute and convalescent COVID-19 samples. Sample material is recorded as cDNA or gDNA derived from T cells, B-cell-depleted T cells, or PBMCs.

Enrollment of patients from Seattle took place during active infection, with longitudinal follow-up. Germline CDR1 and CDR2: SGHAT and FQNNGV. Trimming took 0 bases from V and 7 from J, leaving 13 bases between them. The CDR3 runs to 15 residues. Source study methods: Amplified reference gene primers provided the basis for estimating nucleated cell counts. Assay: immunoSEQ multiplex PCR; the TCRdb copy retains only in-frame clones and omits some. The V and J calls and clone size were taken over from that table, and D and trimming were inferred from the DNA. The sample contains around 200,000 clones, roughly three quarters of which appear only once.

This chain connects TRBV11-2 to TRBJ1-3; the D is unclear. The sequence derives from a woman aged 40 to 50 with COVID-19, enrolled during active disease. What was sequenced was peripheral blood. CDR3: CASSLDWGGGNTIYF. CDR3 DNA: TGTGCCAGCAGCTTAGATTGGGGAGGAGGCAACACCATATATTTT.